Reported below is one TCR beta chain. The sample is drawn from a study of preoperative IRX-2 immunotherapy in early breast cancer. Treatment defined: preoperative locoregional IRX-2 cytokine immunotherapy. This phase Ib study tested locoregional IRX-2 cytokine immunotherapy given before surgery. Losses at the gene ends were 4 bases for V and 6 bases for J; bases not matched to a gene: 16. Germline loops: CDR1 SGHRS, CDR2 YFSETQ. The CDR3 totals 16 residues. The repertoire was sequenced with immunoSEQ multiplex PCR; TCRdb's copy has only in-frame clones and lacks some. This table has around 43,000 clones, roughly 80% appearing once.

The genes are TRBV5-1 and TRBJ2-7; TRBD2 agrees at 7 bases. Sequencing was performed on tumor tissue, taken after IRX-2 immunotherapy. The source is a human donor with breast cancer. This CDR3 is CASSPPRSGGSSEQYF. As DNA, the CDR3 is TGCGCCAGCAGCCCTCCTCGGTCGGGGGGATCAAGCGAGCAGTACTTC.